This TCR beta chain was found in a study of STAT5B mutations in CD4+ large granular lymphocyte leukemia. Study context: Among healthy controls, a particular HLA allele went with more CDR3 'QG' motifs. Points from the study as a whole: 8/27 top patient clones versus 2/35 control clones were TRBV06-family.

With regard to this clone: What it recognizes is unknown.

Here immunoSEQ multiplex PCR was the method, and the copy in TCRdb shows in-frame clones only, minus some. The table includes fewer than 50,000 clones, 80% to 90% detected once. The V gene's germline CDR1 is SGHVS and CDR2 FQNEAQ. V was pared by 4 bases and J by 1 base, with 10 bases between. This CDR3 contains 14 residues. The sequencing sample was made of CD4+ T cells from blood buffy coats. This TCR came from a human donor in good health. V and J are TRBV7-8 and TRBJ1-1; D is uncertain. The chain's CDR3 is CASSSAGKNTEAFF. CDR3 bases: TGTGCCAGCAGCTCCGCGGGTAAGAACACTGAAGCTTTCTTT.